Listed below are T cell receptor beta chains from one sample, sequenced in a study of blood T cell repertoires in COVID-19. This table comes from immunoSEQ multiplex PCR, and its TCRdb copy is limited to in-frame clones, with some not included. The sample holds approximately 280,000 clones, roughly 80% seen once. Source material: PBMCs or T cells enriched from blood (not recorded which). The receptors were gathered from a man in his forties or fifties who had been exposed to COVID-19. Each CDR3 is given with its conserved first and last residue. The D gene is left open where the match is weak. Clone size is stated in some rows and not others, as once, few, many or a class when expanded.

.	.	TRBJ1-1	TRBV18	CASSPPRGGEGTEAFF	TGTGCCAGCTCACCACCCAGGGGAGGGGAGGGCACTGAAGCTTTCTTT
once	.	TRBJ1-1	TRBV18	CASSAQGSLRSLYTEAFF	TGTGCCAGCTCAGCCCAGGGGTCCCTACGGTCGTTGTACACTGAAGCTTTCTTT
.	TRBD2	TRBJ2-5	TRBV5-1	CASSTGGIETQYF	TGCGCCAGCAGCACGGGAGGGATTGAGACCCAGTACTTC
.	TRBD1	TRBJ2-7	TRBV3-1/TRBV3-2	CASSQGWDSSYEQYF	TGTGCCAGCAGCCAAGGCTGGGACAGCTCCTACGAGCAGTACTTC
.	TRBD1	TRBJ1-1	TRBV4-1	CASSQEDRAEAFF	TGCGCCAGCAGCCAAGAAGACAGGGCCGAAGCTTTCTTT
once	.	TRBJ2-2	TRBV2	CASSTSFTGELFF	TGTGCCAGCAGCACTAGTTTCACCGGGGAGCTGTTTTTT
.	.	TRBJ1-3	TRBV9	CASSVGGTHTSGNTIYF	TGTGCCAGCAGCGTAGGGGGGACACATACCTCTGGAAACACCATATATTTT
.	TRBD2	TRBJ2-1	TRBV19	CASSLREGRINEQFF	TGTGCCAGTAGTCTCAGGGAGGGCCGAATCAATGAGCAGTTCTTC
.	TRBD1	TRBJ1-2	TRBV4-1	CASSQGDRSNYGYTF	TGCGCCAGCAGCCAAGGGGACAGGTCTAACTATGGCTACACCTTC
once	.	TRBJ2-5	TRBV19	CASRLRAQETQYF	TGTGCCAGCCGCCTGAGGGCTCAAGAGACCCAGTACTTC
.	.	TRBJ2-3	TRBV19	CASSKLTSTDTQYF	TGTGCCAGTAGTAAACTTACTAGCACAGATACGCAGTATTTT
.	.	TRBJ2-4	TRBV11-3	CASSLAGAKNIQYF	TGTGCCAGCAGCTTAGCCGGAGCCAAAAACATTCAGTACTTC
.	.	TRBJ2-1	TRBV7-2	CASSRGTWDEQFF	TGTGCCAGCAGCCGCGGGACGTGGGATGAGCAGTTCTTC
.	TRBD1	TRBJ1-2	TRBV5-1	CASSLETGAPARRRYGYTF	TGCGCCAGCAGCTTGGAGACAGGGGCTCCCGCTCGCCGTCGGTATGGCTACACCTTC
.	.	TRBJ1-3	TRBV3-1/TRBV3-2	CASSQERGRGNTIYF	TGTGCCAGCAGCCAAGAGAGAGGTCGCGGAAACACCATATATTTT
.	.	TRBJ2-5	TRBV12-3/TRBV12-4	CASSGTPQETQYF	TGTGCCAGCAGCGGGACTCCTCAAGAGACCCAGTACTTC
.	.	TRBJ1-2	TRBV24-1	CATSDSRGFIGGYTF	TGTGCCACCAGTGATTCCAGGGGCTTCATAGGTGGCTACACCTTC
.	.	TRBJ2-1	TRBV7-9	CASSLFMYNEQFF	TGTGCCAGCAGCTTATTCATGTACAATGAGCAGTTCTTC
few	.	TRBJ1-1	TRBV5-8	CASTQLMNTEAFF	TGTGCCAGCACACAGCTTATGAACACTGAAGCTTTCTTT
.	TRBD1	TRBJ2-1	TRBV24-1	CATSDSQLPGTAIDEQFF	TGTGCCACCAGTGACTCTCAATTACCCGGGACAGCGATCGATGAGCAGTTCTTC
.	.	TRBJ2-7	TRBV3-1/TRBV3-2	CASSPMRTTYEQYF	TGTGCCAGCAGCCCAATGCGGACTACCTACGAGCAGTACTTC
.	TRBD2	TRBJ2-1	TRBV5-1	CASSLVLGGGYNEQFF	TGCGCCAGCAGCTTGGTGCTGGGGGGGGGCTACAATGAGCAGTTCTTC
once	TRBD2	TRBJ2-5	TRBV19	CASSGSAGRETQYF	TGTGCCAGTAGTGGCTCAGCGGGAAGGGAGACCCAGTACTTC
once	TRBD2	TRBJ2-1	TRBV5-1	CASSLGSGRSEQFF	TGCGCCAGCAGCTTGGGTAGCGGGAGGAGTGAGCAGTTCTTC
once	.	TRBJ1-2	TRBV29-1	CSVDWDNGYTF	TGCAGCGTTGATTGGGACAATGGCTACACCTTC
few	.	TRBJ2-2	TRBV7-2	CASSIYRVTGELFF	TGTGCCAGCAGCATTTACAGGGTTACCGGGGAGCTGTTTTTT
.	TRBD2	TRBJ2-5	TRBV2	CASSAQLAGRRETQYF	TGTGCCAGCAGTGCCCAACTAGCGGGAAGGCGAGAGACCCAGTACTTC
.	.	TRBJ1-1	TRBV24-1	CATSVSGMNTEAFF	TGTGCCACCAGTGTTTCCGGGATGAACACTGAAGCTTTCTTT
few	.	TRBJ1-5	TRBV25-1	CASSDARGNQPQHF	TGTGCCAGCAGTGACGCCAGGGGCAATCAGCCCCAGCATTTT
.	.	TRBJ1-5	TRBV19	CASISTGGMSNQPQHF	TGTGCCAGTATATCGACAGGCGGTATGAGCAATCAGCCCCAGCATTTT
.	TRBD1	TRBJ2-1	TRBV19	CASSPDRDSQFF	TGTGCCAGTAGTCCCGACAGGGATTCACAGTTCTTC
.	.	TRBJ2-2	TRBV3-1/TRBV3-2	CASSQDTRDTGELFF	TGTGCCAGCAGCCAAGACACTCGGGACACCGGGGAGCTGTTTTTT
.	.	TRBJ2-5	TRBV7-9	CASSSGPPRETQYF	TGTGCCAGCAGCTCAGGGCCCCCCCGGGAGACCCAGTACTTC
.	.	TRBJ1-3	TRBV7-9	CASSPGPSGNTIYF	TGTGCCAGCAGCCCAGGTCCCTCTGGAAACACCATATATTTT
.	.	TRBJ1-5	TRBV12-3/TRBV12-4	CASSFRGQPQHF	TGTGCCAGCAGTTTTCGGGGACAGCCCCAGCATTTT
.	.	TRBJ2-5	TRBV5-4	CASSYEAGETQYF	TGTGCCAGCAGCTACGAGGCGGGAGAGACCCAGTACTTC
.	.	TRBJ2-3	TRBV28	CASTPRGQRTDTQYF	TGTGCCAGCACCCCCCGGGGACAACGCACAGATACGCAGTATTTT